One sample yielded the 3 T cell receptor beta chains listed below, sequenced in a study of blood T cell repertoires in COVID-19. Using immunoSEQ multiplex PCR, the repertoire was profiled, and TCRdb retains in-frame clones only, with some absent. Of 300,000 to 500,000 clones listed, roughly 88% are singletons. The sample taken for sequencing was PBMCs or T cells enriched from blood (not recorded which). The receptors originated from a woman under 40 with acute COVID-19.

This clone occurred a few times. V gene TRBV7-3 combines with J gene TRBJ2-2, with a tentative D call TRBD2 (5 bases). The V gene's germline CDR1 is SGHTA and CDR2 FQGTGA. Trimming left V 5 bases short and J 3 bases short, with 10 bases between. This CDR3 contains 14 residues. This CDR3 reads CASSQTIYTGELFF. CDR3 in DNA: TGTGCCAGCAGCCAGACTATATACACCGGGGAGCTGTTTTTT.

Concerning this clone: Other DNA sequences from this sample encode an identical CDR3 as well. V usage is TRBV3-1 (or the pseudogene TRBV3-2) and J usage is TRBJ1-2; D call uncertain. In germline, CDR1 is LGHDT, CDR2 YNNKEL (reference sequence). Trimming pared 0 bases from V and 5 bases from J, leaving 4 bases between. This CDR3 has 12 amino acids. The CDR3 DNA follows: TGTGCCAGCAGCCAAGAATCTTATGGCTACACCTTC. This gives the protein CASSQESYGYTF.

This CDR3 is CASSYSRDRRQSPLHF. In nucleotides, the CDR3 is TGTGCCAGCAGTTACTCAAGGGACAGGCGACAATCACCCCTCCACTTT. The chain uses TRBV6-5 and TRBJ1-6, with TRBD1 matching 8 bases. Germline CDR1 is MNHEY and CDR2 is SVGAGI. The junction had 8 bases not matched to a gene; V was cut back by 0 bases and J by 10 bases. This CDR3 spans 16 amino acids.